This paragraph covers one T cell receptor (beta chain) sequence. In the original workflow: Scientists estimated how many nucleated cells there were by amplifying reference gene primers. This table comes from immunoSEQ multiplex PCR, and its TCRdb copy is limited to in-frame clones, with some not included. V, J and clone size derive from that table, while D and trimming were established from the DNA sequence. In the table there are about 80,000 clones, around 82% of which are singletons. The length of the CDR3 is 15 residues. Germline-derived CDR1 and CDR2 are SGHDT and YYEEEE. V lost 3 bases to trimming and J lost 2 bases; unmatched junction nucleotides: 4. The sample is drawn from a study of blood T cell repertoires in COVID-19. About the research overall: PBMCs, B-cell-depleted T cells, or T cells were the source of the cDNA or gDNA that made up the material.

The specimen was peripheral blood. The TCR originated in a human donor in a cohort sampled during active COVID-19. The genes are TRBV5-6 and TRBJ2-3; 9 bases fit TRBD1. This CDR3 is CASSYEQGATDTQYF. For the CDR3, the DNA is TGTGCCAGCAGCTACGAACAGGGGGCCACAGATACGCAGTATTTT.